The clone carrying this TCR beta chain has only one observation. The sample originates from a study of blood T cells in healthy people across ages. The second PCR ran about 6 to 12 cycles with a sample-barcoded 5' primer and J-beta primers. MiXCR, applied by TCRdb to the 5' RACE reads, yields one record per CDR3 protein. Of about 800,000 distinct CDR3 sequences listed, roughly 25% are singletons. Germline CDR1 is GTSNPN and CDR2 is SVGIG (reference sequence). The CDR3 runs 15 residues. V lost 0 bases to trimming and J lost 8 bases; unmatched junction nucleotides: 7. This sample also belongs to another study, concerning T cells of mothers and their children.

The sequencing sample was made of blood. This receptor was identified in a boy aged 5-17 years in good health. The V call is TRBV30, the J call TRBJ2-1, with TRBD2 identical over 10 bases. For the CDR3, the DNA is TGTGCCTGGAGTGTAACGCCTAGCGGGAGCGATGAGCAGTTCTTC. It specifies CAWSVTPSGSDEQFF.